The sequence of this T cell receptor (beta chain) was determined in a study of cytomegalovirus exposure and HLA in healthy donors. V lost 4 bases, J lost 4 bases, and 8 bases stayed unmatched. Germline values: CDR1 MNHEY, CDR2 SVGAGI. The CDR3 has 16 amino acids. With 60 Vbeta and 13 Jbeta primers, the PCR was carried out. The repertoire was sequenced with immunoSEQ multiplex PCR; TCRdb's copy has only in-frame clones and lacks some. In total, the table holds about 75,000 clones. Study-wide results and limits: Presence/absence analyses assumed roughly uniform sequencing depth across donors, which may not hold.

Points on this clone: Its antigen remains unknown.

The TCR sequence derives from a man in his forties or fifties in good health and CMV-seronegative. Sequencing was carried out using PBMCs. V usage is TRBV6-5 and J usage is TRBJ2-5; 11 bases match TRBD2. The CDR3 loop reads CASSLGLAGGRETQYF. CDR3 sequence (DNA): TGTGCCAGCAGTTTGGGTCTAGCGGGGGGACGAGAGACCCAGTACTTC.